Listed here are 25 T cell receptor beta chains from one sample, sequenced in a study of human T cells and chemical hapten exposure. Time point in this sample: pre-sensitization, week 0. The treatment: therapeutic diphenylcyclopropenone sensitization with weekly scalp DPC. TCRdb processed the RACE reads anew with MiXCR; each CDR3 protein has one entry. Here the sample spans around 95,000 distinct CDR3 sequences, 9.5% to 14% being singletons. The sample here was whole blood, taken in connection with sensitization to the hapten diphenylcyclopropenone (DPC). The receptor set was obtained from a woman aged 60-75 years with alopecia areata. Some clones in this sample may be carry-over from other donors' samples.

This chain joins TRBV9 and TRBJ1-1; D is unclear. Trimming removed 5 bases from V and 2 bases from J, with 13 bases in between. The CDR3 length is 14 residues. The germline CDR1 and CDR2 sequences are SGDLS and YYNGEE. CDR3 sequence: CASSVGNTNTEAFF. The DNA for the CDR3 is TGTGCCAGCAGTGTTGGGAACACCAACACTGAAGCTTTCTTT.

This chain joins TRBV7-2 and TRBJ2-5; the D is unclear. The V gene lost 5 bases and the J gene lost 2 bases, with 12 bases spanning the gap. CDR1 SGHTA and CDR2 FQGNSA come from the germline V gene. The length of the CDR3 is 14 residues. The DNA of the CDR3 is TGTGCCAGCAGCCCCCAGCACAGACAAGAGACCCAGTACTTC. Amino acids: CASSPQHRQETQYF.

This clonotype was picked up many times. The rearrangement links TRBV30 to TRBJ2-3, with 11 bases fitting TRBD2. The CDR3 length is 15 residues. Losses at the gene ends were 0 bases for V and 6 bases for J; bases not matched to a gene: 5. Germline CDR1 and CDR2: GTSNPN and SVGIG (reference sequence). The CDR3: CAWSVTSGGPDTQYF. CDR3 nucleotides: TGTGCCTGGAGTGTAACTAGCGGGGGCCCTGATACGCAGTATTTT. Using reference TRBV30 and TRBJ2-3 for the parts outside the CDR3, the full variable domain is SQTIHQWPATLVQPVGSPLSLECTVEGTSNPNLYWYRQAAGRGLQLLFYSVGIGQISSEVPQNLSASRPQDRQFILSSKKLLLSDSGFYLCAWSVTSGGPDTQYFGPGTRLTVL.

This clonotype was seen only a few times. This sequence joins TRBV11-3 and TRBJ2-1; 8 bases line up with TRBD2. Germline V CDR1 and CDR2: SGHNT, YENEEA. This CDR3 is built from 18 residues. Trimming took 1 base from V and 2 from J; bases not matched to a gene: 10. CDR3 protein: CASSLGSAAGGPYNEQFF. The DNA of the CDR3 is TGTGCCAGCAGCTTAGGTTCTGCCGCGGGGGGCCCCTACAATGAGCAGTTCTTC.

This clonotype was picked up many times. The rearrangement joins TRBV7-9 to TRBJ1-1; D perhaps matches TRBD1 (5 bases). V lost 5 bases and J 7 bases, leaving 23 bases between the germline ends. This CDR3 has 16 residues. The germline CDR1 and CDR2 sequences are SEHNR and FQNEAQ (reference sequence). This CDR3 reads CASSPSGGGTTHEAFF. The CDR3 coding sequence is TGTGCCAGCAGCCCAAGTGGGGGGGGGACGACGCATGAAGCTTTCTTT.

The chain has TRBV6-1 and TRBJ2-3, with D possibly called TRBD1 or TRBD2 (5 bases each). The CDR3 is 12 amino acids. V dropped 4 bases and J dropped 5 bases, with 7 bases sitting between them. Germline V gene data show CDR1 as MNHNS and CDR2 as SASEGT. CDR3 in DNA: TGTGCCAGCAGTGGGGACGGAGATACGCAGTATTTT. Its protein is CASSGDGDTQYF.

This clonotype showed up just a few times. The chain recombines TRBV27 with TRBJ1-4, with D maybe TRBD1 (5 bases). The CDR3 is 14 residues long. The germline V gene has CDR1 MNHEY and CDR2 SMNVEV (reference sequence). Trimming removed 2 bases at V and 7 bases at J, with 11 bases between. The CDR3 sequence: CASSLLGAREKLFF. The CDR3 DNA reads as TGTGCCAGCAGTTTACTAGGGGCCCGTGAAAAACTGTTTTTT.

Concerning this clonotype itself: Just one base apart from a much larger clone, this may be a read error. This chain connects TRBV9 to TRBJ2-5; tentatively, D is TRBD1 or TRBD2 (5 bases each). Germline V CDR1 and CDR2: SGDLS, YYNGEE. The CDR3 extends over 15 amino acids. Trimming removed 0 bases from V and 4 bases from J, with 13 bases in between. Here the CDR3 DNA reads TGTGCCAGCAGCGTAGGGCCCGGGGCGGGAGAGACCCAGTACTTC. Protein product: CASSVGPGAGETQYF.

The V and J genes are TRBV7-6 and TRBJ1-4, with D tentatively TRBD1 (5 bases). Trimming cost V 2 bases and J 8 bases, with 21 bases left between them. The germline V gene encodes CDR1 SGHVS and CDR2 FNYEAQ. The CDR3 extends over 17 amino acids. CDR3 nucleotide sequence: TGTGCCAGCAGCTTATCGCAGGGCTCCATACCGGGCGAAAAACTGTTTTTT. Translation gives CASSLSQGSIPGEKLFF.

To note about this clonotype: At one end, the junction sequence differs from germline, possibly due to a read error. The rearrangement links TRBV18 to TRBJ2-7; D possibly corresponds to TRBD2 (7 bases). The V gene's germline CDR1 is KGHSH and CDR2 LQKENI. The CDR3 runs 14 residues. The CDR3: CASSPPGGFYEQYF. The DNA of the CDR3 is TGTGCCAGCTCGCCACCGGGGGGCTTCTACGAGCAGTACTTC.

With regard to this clonotype: A much more abundant neighbour one base away suggests this may be a read error. The rearrangement links TRBV9 to TRBJ1-5; D might be TRBD1 (6 bases). The CDR3 is 15 amino acids. Germline values: CDR1 SGDLS, CDR2 YYNGEE. The CDR3 nucleotides read TGTGCCACCAGCGTAGGGATAACAGGGAATCAGCCCCAGCATTTT. Amino acids: CATSVGITGNQPQHF.

The table lists this clonotype with many counts. The rearrangement uses TRBV7-6 and TRBJ1-4, with D possibly matching TRBD1 (5 bases). The CDR3 runs 15 residues. V lost 1 base and J 8 bases, leaving 14 bases between the germline ends. Germline V gene sequence: CDR1 SGHVS, CDR2 FNYEAQ. Here the CDR3 reads CASSLGAGHGEKLFF. For the CDR3, the DNA is TGTGCCAGCAGCTTAGGGGCCGGACATGGGGAAAAACTGTTTTTT. The complete variable domain, with remaining parts taken from reference TRBV7-6 and TRBJ1-4, reads GAGVSQSPRYKVTKRGQDVALRCDPISGHVSLYWYRQALGQGPEFLTYFNYEAQQDKSGLPNDRFSAERPEGSISTLTIQRTEQRDSAMYRCASSLGAGHGEKLFFGSGTQLSVL.

The J gene is TRBJ1-2, the V gene TRBV6-6, with D possibly matching TRBD1 (6 bases). CDR1 and CDR2 from the germline V gene are MNHNY and SVGAGI (reference sequence). The CDR3 is 13 residues long. Trimming took 7 bases from V and 8 from J, leaving 17 bases between them. The CDR3 sequence: CASNGQGGRGYTF. The CDR3 coding sequence is TGTGCCAGCAATGGACAAGGGGGTCGAGGCTACACCTTC.

The chain employs TRBV7-9 and TRBJ1-6; D remains unclear. The germline gives CDR1 SEHNR, CDR2 FQNEAQ (reference sequence). V was pared by 1 base and J by 5 bases, with 12 bases between. The CDR3 has 16 residues. The CDR3 DNA reads as TGTGCCAGCAGCTTAGTCGCAGGACGGGATAATTCACCCCTCCACTTT. Translating it yields CASSLVAGRDNSPLHF.

This clonotype was seen many times. V gene TRBV6-2 or TRBV6-3 combines with J gene TRBJ2-3; no firm D call. Deletions cut 2 bases from V and 0 bases from J, with 3 bases between. Per the germline V gene, CDR1 is MNHEY and CDR2 is SVGEGT. This CDR3 comprises 13 residues. DNA for the CDR3: TGTGCCAGCAGTTACGTCAGCACAGATACGCAGTATTTT. As protein: CASSYVSTDTQYF.

Ten or more counts support this clonotype. The V gene is TRBV5-1, the J gene TRBJ2-2; no clear D gene. The ends were cut back, 0 bases at V and 0 bases at J, with 0 bases in the middle. Germline-derived CDR1 and CDR2 are SGHRS and YFSETQ. This CDR3 is built from 13 residues. CDR3 in amino acids: CASSLANTGELFF. The DNA of the CDR3 is TGCGCCAGCAGCTTGGCGAACACCGGGGAGCTGTTTTTT.

This clonotype appeared a few times. This chain joins TRBV20-1 and TRBJ1-1; the D gene is possibly TRBD1 (5 bases). Between the trimmed V and J ends, which lost 6 bases and 1 base, there was a span of 15 bases. Germline-derived CDR1 and CDR2 are DFQATT and SNEGSKA (reference sequence). The length of the CDR3 is 14 residues. CDR3 region: CSAPLRGQNTEAFF. CDR3 coding DNA: TGCAGTGCCCCACTAAGAGGACAGAACACTGAAGCTTTCTTT.

This clonotype appeared many times. The chain carries TRBV5-1 and TRBJ2-3, with D perhaps matching TRBD1 (5 bases). The V end was cut by 1 base, the J end by 5 bases, with 17 bases between. Germline V gene data show CDR1 as SGHRS and CDR2 as YFSETQ. The CDR3 has 16 residues. The CDR3 protein is CASSLQGAAWRDTQYF. Written as DNA, the CDR3 is TGCGCCAGCAGCTTGCAAGGGGCTGCGTGGCGAGATACGCAGTATTTT. The complete variable domain, with remaining parts taken from reference TRBV5-1 and TRBJ2-3, reads KAGVTQTPRYLIKTRGQQVTLSCSPISGHRSVSWYQQTPGQGLQFLFEYFSETQRNKGNFPGRFSGRQFSNSRSEMNVSTLELGDSALYLCASSLQGAAWRDTQYFGPGTRLTVL.

This clonotype was detected only a few times. A junction boundary mismatches the germline segment, possibly from a read error. The genes are TRBV11-2 and TRBJ2-6; D is uncertain. The CDR3 spans 15 residues. The V gene's germline CDR1 is SGHAT and CDR2 FQNNGV. CDR3 DNA: TGTGCCAGCACCTTAGACTTATCTGGGGCCAACGTCCTGACTTTC. Translating gives CASTLDLSGANVLTF.

This clonotype has just a few counts. The chain uses TRBV2 and TRBJ2-1, with D hard to call. The V end was cut by 6 bases, the J end by 1 base, with 4 bases between. There are 12 residues in the CDR3. Germline V gene lookup returns CDR1 SNHLY and CDR2 FYNNEI. CDR3 bases: TGTGCCAGCAGCTGGTCCTACAATGAGCAGTTCTTC. This sequence encodes CASSWSYNEQFF.

This clonotype was picked up a small number of times. The chain couples TRBV7-9 to TRBJ2-2; no firm D call. Germline V gene sequence: CDR1 SEHNR, CDR2 FQNEAQ (reference sequence). This CDR3 region has 17 residues. Trimming pared 0 bases from V and 2 bases from J, leaving 13 bases between. CDR3 sequence: CASSLASTSTNTGELFF. The CDR3 bases are TGTGCCAGCAGCTTAGCATCTACCTCGACTAACACCGGGGAGCTGTTTTTT. Filled out from reference TRBV7-9 and TRBJ2-2, the complete variable domain reads DTGVSQNPRHKITKRGQNVTFRCDPISEHNRLYWYRQTLGQGPEFLTYFQNEAQLEKSRLLSDRFSAERPKGSFSTLEIQRTEQGDSAMYLCASSLASTSTNTGELFFGEGSRLTVL.

This clonotype was detected a few times. The V call is TRBV29-1, the J call TRBJ1-4; TRBD1 is a possible D gene (6 bases). Germline CDR1 is SQVTM and CDR2 is ANQGSEA. CDR3 length: 13 residues. Trimming stripped 6 bases from V and 7 bases from J, with 15 bases between. In DNA, the CDR3 is TGCAGCGTGGAGACAGGACCTACTGAAAAACTGTTTTTT. Residues: CSVETGPTEKLFF. The full variable domain, with the rest looked up from reference TRBV29-1 and TRBJ1-4, is SAVISQKPSRDICQRGTSLTIQCQVDSQVTMMFWYRQQPGQSLTLIATANQGSEATYESGFVIDKFPISRPNLTFSTLTVSNMSPEDSSIYLCSVETGPTEKLFFGSGTQLSVL.

The V and J genes are TRBV4-2 and TRBJ1-2; D perhaps matches TRBD1 (5 bases). V was clipped by 1 base and J by 2 bases, with 11 bases between them. This CDR3 is 15 amino acids long. CDR1 is LGHNA, CDR2 YNFKEQ, per germline. In DNA, the CDR3 is TGTGCCAGCAGCCAAGCTTACAGGCTAAACTATGGCTACACCTTC. It translates to CASSQAYRLNYGYTF.

A word on this clonotype: A read error is possible here, since a much larger clone lies one base away. This chain uses TRBV6-1 with TRBJ1-2; the D is unclear. This CDR3 is 12 amino acids long. Germline values: CDR1 MNHNS, CDR2 SASEGT. Trimming stripped 3 bases from V and 8 bases from J, with 10 bases between. The CDR3 coding sequence is TGTGCCAGCAGTGATGGCCTATACGGCTACACCTTC. Translated, it gives CASSDGLYGYTF.

This clonotype was counted at least ten times. V usage is TRBV18 and J usage is TRBJ1-5, with D hard to call. Trimming pared 3 bases from V and 3 bases from J, leaving 9 bases between. Germline assignment: CDR1 KGHSH and CDR2 LQKENI. This CDR3 contains 14 residues. The CDR3 sequence is CASSPTGNNQPQHF. For the CDR3, the DNA is TGTGCCAGCTCACCTACCGGGAACAATCAGCCCCAGCATTTT.